The source of this T cell receptor beta chain is a study of blood T cell repertoires in COVID-19. The method was immunoSEQ multiplex PCR; TCRdb's version includes in-frame clones alone and lacks a portion of them. Among 110,000 to 150,000 clones listed, 76% were seen once. Germline CDR1 and CDR2: DFQATT and SNEGSKA (reference sequence). V dropped 3 bases and J dropped 6 bases, with 3 bases sitting between them. The CDR3 runs to 9 residues. The rearrangement uses TRBV20-1 and TRBJ2-7, with D uncertain. This receptor was obtained from a man aged 60 to 75 with acute or convalescent COVID-19. The sequencing sample was made of peripheral blood. This CDR3 is CSASGEQYF. Written as DNA, the CDR3 is TGCAGTGCTAGCGGCGAGCAGTACTTC.